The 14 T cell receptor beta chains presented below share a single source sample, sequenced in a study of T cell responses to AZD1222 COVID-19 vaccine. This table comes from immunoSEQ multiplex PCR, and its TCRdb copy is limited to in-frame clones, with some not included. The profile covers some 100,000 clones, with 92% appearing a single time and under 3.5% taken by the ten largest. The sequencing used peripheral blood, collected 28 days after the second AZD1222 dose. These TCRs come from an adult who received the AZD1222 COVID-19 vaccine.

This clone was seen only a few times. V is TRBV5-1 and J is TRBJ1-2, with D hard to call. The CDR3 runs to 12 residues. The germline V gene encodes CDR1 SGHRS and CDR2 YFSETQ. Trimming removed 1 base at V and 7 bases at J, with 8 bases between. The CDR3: CASSLNEGGYTF. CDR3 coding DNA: TGCGCCAGCAGCTTGAACGAGGGTGGCTACACCTTC.

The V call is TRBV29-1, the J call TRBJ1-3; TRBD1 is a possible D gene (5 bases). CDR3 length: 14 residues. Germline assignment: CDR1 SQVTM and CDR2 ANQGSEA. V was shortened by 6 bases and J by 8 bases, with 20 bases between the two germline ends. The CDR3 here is CSVAPSGARDTIYF. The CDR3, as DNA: TGCAGCGTAGCACCCTCCGGGGCCAGGGACACCATATATTTT.

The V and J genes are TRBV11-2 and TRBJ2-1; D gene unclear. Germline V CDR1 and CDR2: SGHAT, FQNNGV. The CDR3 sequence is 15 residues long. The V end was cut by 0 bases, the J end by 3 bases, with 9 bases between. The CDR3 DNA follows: TGTGCCAGCAGCTTAGATCAGACTGGCTACAATGAGCAGTTCTTC. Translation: CASSLDQTGYNEQFF.

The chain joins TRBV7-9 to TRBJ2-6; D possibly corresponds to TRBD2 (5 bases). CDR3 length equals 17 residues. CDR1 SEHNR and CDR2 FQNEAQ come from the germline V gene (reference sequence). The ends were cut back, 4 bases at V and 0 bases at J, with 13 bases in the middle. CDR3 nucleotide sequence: TGTGCCAGCAGCTCCGATCGGGGTCTCTCTGGGGCCAACGTCCTGACTTTC. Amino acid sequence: CASSSDRGLSGANVLTF.

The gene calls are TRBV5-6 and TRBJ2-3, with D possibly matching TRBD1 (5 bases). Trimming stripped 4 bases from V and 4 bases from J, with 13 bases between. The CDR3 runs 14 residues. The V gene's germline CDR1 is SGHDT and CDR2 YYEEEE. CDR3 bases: TGTGCCAGCAGCCCCGGCAGGGTAGCAGATACGCAGTATTTT. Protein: CASSPGRVADTQYF.

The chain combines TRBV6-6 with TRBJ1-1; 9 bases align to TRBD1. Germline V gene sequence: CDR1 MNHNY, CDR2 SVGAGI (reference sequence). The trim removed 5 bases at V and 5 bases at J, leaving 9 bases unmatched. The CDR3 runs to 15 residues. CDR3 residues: CASSNPGQGETEAFF. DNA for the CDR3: TGTGCCAGCAGTAATCCGGGACAGGGAGAAACTGAAGCTTTCTTT.

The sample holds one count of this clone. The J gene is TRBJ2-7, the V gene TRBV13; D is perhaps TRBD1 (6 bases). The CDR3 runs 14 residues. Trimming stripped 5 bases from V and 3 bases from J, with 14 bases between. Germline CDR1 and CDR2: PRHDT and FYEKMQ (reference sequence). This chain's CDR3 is CASSPPTGLYEQYF. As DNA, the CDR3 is TGTGCCAGCAGCCCACCGACAGGCCTCTACGAGCAGTACTTC.

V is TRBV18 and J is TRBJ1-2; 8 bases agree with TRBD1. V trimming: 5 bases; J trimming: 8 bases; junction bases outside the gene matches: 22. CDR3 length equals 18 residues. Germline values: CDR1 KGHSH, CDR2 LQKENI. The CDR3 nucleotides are TGTGCCAGCTCAACGACGAACAGGGGGAATAGTGGAGTGAGCGGCTACACCTTC. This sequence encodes CASSTTNRGNSGVSGYTF.

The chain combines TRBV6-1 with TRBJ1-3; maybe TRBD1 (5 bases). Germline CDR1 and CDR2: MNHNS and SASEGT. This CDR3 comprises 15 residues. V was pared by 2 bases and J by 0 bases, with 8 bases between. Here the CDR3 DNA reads TGTGCCAGCAGTGAACGGGGGTTCTCTGGAAACACCATATATTTT. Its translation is CASSERGFSGNTIYF.

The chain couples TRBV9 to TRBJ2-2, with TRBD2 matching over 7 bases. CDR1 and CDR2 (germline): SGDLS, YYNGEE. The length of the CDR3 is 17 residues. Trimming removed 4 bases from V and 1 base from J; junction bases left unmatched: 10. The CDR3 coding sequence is TGTGCCAGCAGCCCCCCTGACGGCGGGGGGAACACCGGGGAGCTGTTTTTT. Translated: CASSPPDGGGNTGELFF.

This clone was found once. DNA of the CDR3: TGCGCCAGCAGCATGGACAGGGGCCCCCAAGAGACCCAGTACTTC. Protein sequence: CASSMDRGPQETQYF. This sequence joins TRBV5-1 and TRBJ2-5; 9 nucleotides agree with TRBD1. Germline CDR1 is SGHRS and CDR2 is YFSETQ. The CDR3 has 15 amino acids. The ends lost 4 bases at V and 1 base at J; junction bases unmatched: 5.

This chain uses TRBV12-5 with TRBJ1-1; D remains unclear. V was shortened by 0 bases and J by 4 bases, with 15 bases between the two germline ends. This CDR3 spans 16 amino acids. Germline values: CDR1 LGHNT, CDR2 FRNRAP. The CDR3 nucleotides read TGTGCTAGTGGTTTGGTCCCGCCGAGGTCCTCCACTGAAGCTTTCTTT. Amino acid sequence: CASGLVPPRSSTEAFF.

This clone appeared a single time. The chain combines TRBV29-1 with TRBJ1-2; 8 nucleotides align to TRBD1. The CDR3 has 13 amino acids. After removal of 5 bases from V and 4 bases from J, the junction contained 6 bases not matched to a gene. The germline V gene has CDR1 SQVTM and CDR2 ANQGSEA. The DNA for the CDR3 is TGCAGCGTTCAACAGGGGGATGGCTATGGCTACACCTTC. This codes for CSVQQGDGYGYTF.

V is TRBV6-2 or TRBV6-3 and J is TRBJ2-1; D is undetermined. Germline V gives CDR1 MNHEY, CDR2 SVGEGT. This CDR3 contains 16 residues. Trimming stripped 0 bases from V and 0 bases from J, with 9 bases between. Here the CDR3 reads CASSYSSRFSYNEQFF. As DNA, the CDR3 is TGTGCCAGCAGTTACTCGAGCAGGTTCTCCTACAATGAGCAGTTCTTC.